The 28 T cell receptor beta chains in this list originate from one sample, sequenced in a study of T cell responses to AZD1222 COVID-19 vaccine. The method was immunoSEQ multiplex PCR; TCRdb's version includes in-frame clones alone and lacks a portion of them. The data contain about 180,000 clones, 85% to 95% of them singletons. The sample consisted of peripheral blood, taken 28 days after the second AZD1222 dose. These receptors originate from an adult who received the AZD1222 COVID-19 vaccine.

The V and J genes are TRBV27 and TRBJ1-2; 7 bases line up with TRBD1. The CDR3 is 15 residues long. Trimming took 2 bases from V and 0 from J; bases not matched to a gene: 3. Germline V lookup: CDR1 MNHEY, CDR2 SMNVEV (reference sequence). The CDR3 spells CASSLRQGPNYGYTF. CDR3 nucleotides: TGTGCCAGCAGTTTAAGACAGGGACCTAACTATGGCTACACCTTC.

The J gene is TRBJ2-5, the V gene TRBV11-2; D gene uncertain. The CDR3 totals 13 residues. Germline lookup yields CDR1 SGHAT and CDR2 FQNNGV. The V gene lost 1 base and the J gene lost 5 bases, with 8 bases spanning the gap. In nucleotides, the CDR3 is TGTGCCAGCAGCTTAGTTGGGGTGGAGACCCAGTACTTC. It specifies CASSLVGVETQYF.

This chain links TRBV5-1 with TRBJ1-1; tentative D call: TRBD1 (5 bases). V was clipped by 5 bases and J by 2 bases, with 16 bases between them. The CDR3 has 15 amino acids. Germline loops: CDR1 SGHRS, CDR2 YFSETQ. The DNA for the CDR3 is TGCGCCAGCAGACGTATCGCACAGGCCAACACTGAAGCTTTCTTT. Its protein product is CASRRIAQANTEAFF.

This rearrangement joins TRBV11-2 to TRBJ2-5, with 10 bases fitting TRBD2. The ends lost 0 bases at V and 5 bases at J; junction bases unmatched: 9. CDR1 is SGHAT and CDR2 is FQNNGV in the germline V gene. The CDR3 is made up of 17 amino acids. CDR3 DNA sequence: TGTGCCAGCAGCTTAGAGGGTTCCCTAGCGGGAGCGGAGACCCAGTACTTC. This gives the protein CASSLEGSLAGAETQYF.

The V and J genes are TRBV2 and TRBJ2-7; either TRBD1 or TRBD2 may fit D (5 bases each). This CDR3 has 13 residues. CDR1 is SNHLY and CDR2 is FYNNEI in the germline V gene. Between the trimmed V and J ends, which lost 7 bases and 1 base, there was a span of 11 bases. As DNA, the CDR3 is TGTGCCAGCACTTTGGGACCGTCCTACGAGCAGTACTTC. Translation: CASTLGPSYEQYF.

This clone was counted a single time. This chain joins TRBV5-1 and TRBJ2-3, with D tentatively TRBD1 or TRBD2 (5 bases each). The CDR3 contains 17 residues. Germline V lookup: CDR1 SGHRS, CDR2 YFSETQ. Trimming shortened V by 4 bases and J by 1 base, and 19 bases separated the two germline ends. The CDR3 DNA follows: TGCGCCAGCAGCGTAGGGACCCCCGCACCCGGCACAGATACGCAGTATTTT. This sequence encodes CASSVGTPAPGTDTQYF.

The chain links TRBV2 to TRBJ1-1; D perhaps matches TRBD1 (6 bases). The CDR3 has 15 residues. V dropped 6 bases and J dropped 6 bases, with 20 bases sitting between them. Germline loops: CDR1 SNHLY, CDR2 FYNNEI. CDR3 sequence: CASSRAQGGYAEAFF. DNA for the CDR3: TGTGCCAGCAGCCGGGCACAGGGAGGTTACGCTGAAGCTTTCTTT.

The chain joins TRBV6-2 or TRBV6-3 to TRBJ1-2, with D tentatively TRBD1 (6 bases). V gave up 5 bases and J gave up 4 bases, with 20 bases separating them. The germline gives CDR1 MNHEY, CDR2 SVGEGT. The CDR3 is 16 amino acids. The DNA of the CDR3 is TGTGCCAGCAGTATTACATGGGGGGGCGCCCCCTATGGCTACACCTTC. It codes for CASSITWGGAPYGYTF.

The CDR3 loop is CASSMGAGPAYGYTF. The CDR3 coding sequence is TGTGCCAGTAGTATGGGGGCAGGCCCCGCCTATGGCTACACCTTC. The chain uses TRBV19 and TRBJ1-2; D possibly corresponds to TRBD1 (6 bases). The CDR3 extends over 15 amino acids. The V end was cut by 3 bases, the J end by 4 bases, with 15 bases between. Germline CDR1 LNHDA, CDR2 SQIVND (reference sequence).

J is TRBJ1-2 and V is TRBV19; D is unresolved. There are 14 residues in the CDR3. Germline CDR1 and CDR2: LNHDA and SQIVND (reference sequence). V was shortened by 0 bases and J by 5 bases, with 10 bases between the two germline ends. The CDR3: CASSIDPAGYGYTF. In DNA, the CDR3 is TGTGCCAGTAGTATAGACCCGGCGGGGTATGGCTACACCTTC.

Comments on this clone: A read error may account for a junction end that differs from germline. The chain couples TRBV7-7 to TRBJ2-2, with 11 positions matching TRBD2. This CDR3 has 16 residues. Looked up from germline, CDR1 is SSHAT and CDR2 is FNYEAQ (reference sequence). The chain's CDR3 is CASSLTSGTSTGELFF. The DNA of the CDR3 is TGTGCTAGCAGCTTGACTAGCGGGACGAGCACCGGGGAGCTGTTTTTT. The full variable domain, with the rest looked up from reference TRBV7-7 and TRBJ2-2, is GAGVSQSPRYKVTKRGQDVTLRCDPISSHATLYWYQQALGQGPEFLTYFNYEAQPDKSGLPSDRFSAERPEGSISTLTIQRTEQRDSAMYRCASSLTSGTSTGELFFGEGSRLTVL.

The rearrangement uses TRBV9 and TRBJ1-6, with 8 positions matching TRBD1. Germline V lookup: CDR1 SGDLS, CDR2 YYNGEE. There are 15 residues in the CDR3. With 4 bases clipped from V and 9 bases from J, the junction kept 9 bases outside the gene matches. The CDR3, as DNA: TGTGCCAGCAGCAGCAGACAGGGGTCCACTTCACCCCTCCACTTT. Translated: CASSSRQGSTSPLHF.

This rearrangement joins TRBV6-5 to TRBJ2-5; D remains ambiguous. CDR3 size: 14 residues. Trimming left V 0 bases short and J 4 bases short, with 9 bases between. The germline gives CDR1 MNHEY, CDR2 SVGAGI. The CDR3 sequence: CASSYSASVETQYF. The CDR3 DNA sequence: TGTGCCAGCAGTTACTCCGCAAGCGTAGAGACCCAGTACTTC.

About this clone itself: The sample holds other DNA sequences that translate to the same CDR3. For the CDR3, the DNA is TGTGCCAGTCGGGCGCCGAACACTGAAGCTTTCTTT. It specifies CASRAPNTEAFF. This chain uses TRBV6-5 with TRBJ1-1; D gene unclear. This CDR3 is built from 12 residues. CDR1 and CDR2 from the germline V gene are MNHEY and SVGAGI. V lost 9 bases and J lost 1, with 9 bases in between.

The chain couples TRBV4-3 to TRBJ1-1, with TRBD1 as a possible D gene (5 bases). Deletions cut 3 bases from V and 4 bases from J, with 6 bases between. Germline lookup yields CDR1 LGHNA and CDR2 YSLEER. The CDR3 spans 12 residues. CDR3 sequence (DNA): TGCGCCAGCAGCCAGGGGACCACTGAAGCTTTCTTT. Encoded protein: CASSQGTTEAFF.

This rearrangement joins TRBV5-1 to TRBJ1-1; tentatively, D is TRBD1 (5 bases). CDR1 and CDR2 from the germline V gene are SGHRS and YFSETQ. V lost 3 bases to trimming and J lost 2 bases, with 17 bases between them. CDR3 length: 16 amino acids. CDR3 loop: CASSSGTPFSNTEAFF. CDR3 DNA sequence: TGCGCCAGCAGCTCCGGGACCCCTTTCTCTAACACTGAAGCTTTCTTT.

The chain links TRBV15 to TRBJ1-5; D is ambiguous. From germline, CDR1 is LNHNV and CDR2 YYDKDF (reference sequence). CDR3 size: 15 residues. Trimming took off 1 base at V and 5 bases at J, with 12 bases between the two ends. CDR3: CATSRVSGEDQPQHF. CDR3 nucleotides: TGTGCCACCAGCAGAGTGTCCGGGGAAGATCAGCCCCAGCATTTT. The full variable domain, in which reference TRBV15 and TRBJ1-5 provide the parts outside the CDR3, is DAMVIQNPRYQVTQFGKPVTLSCSQTLNHNVMYWYQQKSSQAPKLLFHYYDKDFNNEADTPDNFQSRRPNTSFCFLDIRSPGLGDTAMYLCATSRVSGEDQPQHFGDGTRLSIL.

The chain has TRBV13 and TRBJ1-1, with D unresolved. The CDR3 contains 13 residues. Germline CDR1 is PRHDT and CDR2 is FYEKMQ (reference sequence). V lost 3 bases to trimming and J lost 5 bases, with 10 bases between them. CDR3 DNA sequence: TGTGCCAGCAGCTTGGCGGCCGGGACTGAAGCTTTCTTT. The encoded protein is CASSLAAGTEAFF.

V usage is TRBV7-8 and J usage is TRBJ2-1; 9 bases fit TRBD2. Trimming took 6 bases from V and 7 from J; bases not matched to a gene: 13. This CDR3 spans 16 amino acids. Germline CDR1 is SGHVS and CDR2 is FQNEAQ. The CDR3 sequence: CASRLGAASGMNEQFF. CDR3 DNA sequence: TGTGCCAGCAGGCTAGGGGCGGCTAGCGGGATGAATGAGCAGTTCTTC.

The V gene is TRBV11-2, the J gene TRBJ2-2; D is unclear. CDR1 and CDR2 (germline): SGHAT, FQNNGV. Deletions cut 0 bases from V and 4 bases from J, with 15 bases between. CDR3 size: 17 residues. The CDR3 DNA is TGTGCCAGCAGCTTAGAGCGCCTTCTATCGTCCACCGGGGAGCTGTTTTTT. It codes for CASSLERLLSSTGELFF.

The table lists this clone with a few counts. The genes are TRBV7-9 and TRBJ1-1, with 8 bases aligning to TRBD1. Trimming took 5 bases from V and 1 from J; bases not matched to a gene: 6. The CDR3 has 15 residues. The germline gives CDR1 SEHNR, CDR2 FQNEAQ (reference sequence). The chain's CDR3 is CASSIGQGENTEAFF. For the CDR3, the DNA is TGTGCCAGCAGCATTGGACAGGGCGAGAACACTGAAGCTTTCTTT.

As DNA, the CDR3 is TGTGCTAGTGGTTTCGGTAATGAGCAGTTCTTC. Translated: CASGFGNEQFF. This rearrangement joins TRBV12-5 to TRBJ2-1; no definite D call. The ends were cut back, 3 bases at V and 7 bases at J, with 4 bases in the middle. Germline lookup yields CDR1 LGHNT and CDR2 FRNRAP. The length of the CDR3 is 11 residues.

This chain joins TRBV19 and TRBJ1-6; a possible D gene is TRBD1 (5 bases). Germline assignment: CDR1 LNHDA and CDR2 SQIVND (reference sequence). This CDR3 is 14 amino acids long. V lost 5 bases and J lost 8, with 13 bases in between. CDR3 loop: CASSAQGGDSPLHF. CDR3 nucleotide sequence: TGTGCCAGTAGTGCCCAGGGAGGGGATTCACCCCTCCACTTT.

This clone showed up just a few times. The V call is TRBV5-6, the J call TRBJ2-5; 7 bases line up with TRBD1. After removal of 3 bases from V and 5 bases from J, the junction contained 7 bases not matched to a gene. From germline, CDR1 is SGHDT and CDR2 YYEEEE. This CDR3 spans 14 amino acids. The CDR3 sequence is CASSSTGLGETQYF. The CDR3 nucleotides read TGTGCCAGCAGCTCGACAGGGCTAGGGGAGACCCAGTACTTC.

The genes are TRBV2 and TRBJ1-1, with a tentative D call TRBD1 (6 bases). There are 14 residues in the CDR3. The V and J ends lost 7 bases and 6 bases respectively, with 18 bases between them. The germline gives CDR1 SNHLY, CDR2 FYNNEI. Written as DNA, the CDR3 is TGTGCCAGCATGCTCGTACAGGGTTTCGCTGAAGCTTTCTTT. Translating it yields CASMLVQGFAEAFF.

The J gene is TRBJ1-1, the V gene TRBV19, with D possibly TRBD1 on 5 matching bases. Trimming left V 8 bases short and J 0 bases short, with 10 bases between. In germline, CDR1 is LNHDA, CDR2 SQIVND (reference sequence). The CDR3 covers 13 residues. CDR3 loop: CASGKGMNTEAFF. The CDR3 DNA reads TGTGCCAGTGGGAAGGGGATGAACACTGAAGCTTTCTTT.

The rearrangement uses TRBV2 and TRBJ2-1; TRBD2 might be the D (6 bases). The V and J ends lost 5 bases and 0 bases respectively, with 8 bases between them. The CDR3 totals 14 residues. Germline V CDR1 and CDR2: SNHLY, FYNNEI. CDR3 DNA sequence: TGTGCCAGCAGTCGGGACTTCTCCTACAATGAGCAGTTCTTC. As protein: CASSRDFSYNEQFF.

The J gene is TRBJ1-1, the V gene TRBV4-1, with D hard to call. The ends were cut back, 4 bases at V and 8 bases at J, with 17 bases in the middle. In germline, CDR1 is MGHRA, CDR2 YSYEKL. The CDR3 spans 14 residues. Here the CDR3 DNA reads TGCGCCAGCAGCCCCTATAAGGGTTTGATGGAAGCTTTCTTT. This sequence encodes CASSPYKGLMEAFF.